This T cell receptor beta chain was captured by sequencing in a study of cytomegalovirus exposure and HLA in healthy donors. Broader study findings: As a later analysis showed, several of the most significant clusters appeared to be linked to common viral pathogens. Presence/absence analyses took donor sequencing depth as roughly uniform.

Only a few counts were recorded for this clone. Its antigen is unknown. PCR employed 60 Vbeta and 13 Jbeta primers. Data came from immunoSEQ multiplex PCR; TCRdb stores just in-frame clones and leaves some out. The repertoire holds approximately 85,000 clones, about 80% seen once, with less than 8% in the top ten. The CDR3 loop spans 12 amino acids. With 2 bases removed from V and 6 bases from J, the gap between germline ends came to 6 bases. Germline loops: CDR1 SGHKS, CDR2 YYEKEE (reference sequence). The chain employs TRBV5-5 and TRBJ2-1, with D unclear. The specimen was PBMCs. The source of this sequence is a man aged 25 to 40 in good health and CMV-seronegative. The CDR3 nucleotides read TGTGCCAGCAGCTTTTCTAGCAATGAGCAGTTCTTC. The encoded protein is CASSFSSNEQFF.